A single sample gave rise to the 12 T cell receptor beta chains below, sequenced in a study of beta chain features in type 1 diabetes. Isolated RNA was reverse transcribed in full, so expressed TCRB transcripts were sequenced. Sequencing was performed with immunoSEQ multiplex PCR; in TCRdb, only in-frame clones are kept and a portion is missing. The sample carries 220,000 or so clones, around 68% recorded once. The sample was naive CD4+ T cells from blood. These TCRs come from a man aged 25 to 40 in good health.

The chain joins TRBV15 to TRBJ1-2, with D perhaps matching TRBD1 (6 bases). Trimming cost V 0 bases and J 4 bases, with 12 bases left between them. The CDR3 length is 15 residues. Germline V gives CDR1 LNHNV, CDR2 YYDKDF (reference sequence). The chain's CDR3 is CATSREKTGSYGYTF. CDR3 DNA: TGTGCCACCAGCAGAGAAAAGACAGGCTCCTATGGCTACACCTTC.

This clone has just a few counts. CDR3 DNA sequence: TGTGCCAGCAGCTTAGATGCGGAAAGGGAGCAGTTCTTC. It specifies CASSLDAEREQFF. This rearrangement joins TRBV7-9 to TRBJ2-1; no clear D gene. The V gene's germline CDR1 is SEHNR and CDR2 FQNEAQ (reference sequence). V shed 1 base and J shed 10 bases, with 11 bases lying between them. The CDR3 has 13 residues.

In its sample, this clone was seen a few times. The CDR3 sequence is CASSWGQGINSPLHF. The CDR3 nucleotides read TGTGCCAGCAGTTGGGGACAGGGGATTAATTCACCCCTCCACTTT. This chain connects TRBV27 to TRBJ1-6; 10 bases are a match to TRBD1. The CDR3 totals 15 residues. Germline V gene data show CDR1 as MNHEY and CDR2 as SMNVEV (reference sequence). V dropped 4 bases and J dropped 6; count of bases not matched to a gene: 3.

CDR3 in DNA: TGCGCCAGCAGACTACCGGGACTAGTCTACAATGAGCAGTTCTTC. Protein: CASRLPGLVYNEQFF. This rearrangement joins TRBV23-1 to TRBJ2-1; 8 bases fit TRBD2. TRBV23-1 counts as an open reading frame of uncertain function. The V and J ends lost 6 bases and 3 bases, in that order; junction bases with no gene match: 7. The CDR3 is made up of 15 amino acids.

The chain employs TRBV30 and TRBJ1-2; D gene unclear. Trimming shortened V by 7 bases and J by 4 bases, and 13 bases separated the two germline ends. Germline V gives CDR1 GTSNPN, CDR2 SVGIG (reference sequence). The CDR3 totals 12 residues. The CDR3 coding sequence is TGTGCCTCTCCGAGGACGGGCTATGGCTACACCTTC. Protein sequence: CASPRTGYGYTF. Using reference TRBV30 and TRBJ1-2 for the parts outside the CDR3, the full variable domain is SQTIHQWPATLVQPVGSPLSLECTVEGTSNPNLYWYRQAAGRGLQLLFYSVGIGQISSEVPQNLSASRPQDRQFILSSKKLLLSDSGFYLCASPRTGYGYTFGSGTRLTVV.

The genes are TRBV29-1 and TRBJ2-7; perhaps TRBD1 as D (6 bases). This CDR3 spans 11 amino acids. The germline gives CDR1 SQVTM, CDR2 ANQGSEA. The V end lost 6 bases, the J end lost 5 bases, and 11 bases lay between the germline ends. CDR3 in amino acids: CSVAQGNEQYF. DNA for the CDR3: TGCAGCGTGGCACAGGGTAACGAGCAGTACTTC.

This clone was detected only a few times. Other nucleotide sequences in the sample specify the same CDR3. The V and J genes are TRBV30 and TRBJ2-7, with D maybe TRBD2 (5 bases). This CDR3 spans 11 amino acids. Germline CDR1 is GTSNPN and CDR2 is SVGIG (reference sequence). Trimming pared 1 base from V and 5 bases from J, leaving 6 bases between. CDR3 amino acids: CAWSAGNEQYF. The CDR3 DNA sequence: TGTGCCTGGAGTGCGGGGAACGAGCAGTACTTC.

As for this clone: The sample contains more than one DNA sequence encoding this CDR3. The chain has TRBV29-1 and TRBJ2-7; possibly TRBD1 for D (5 bases). CDR1 is SQVTM and CDR2 is ANQGSEA in the germline V gene. CDR3 length: 13 residues. V lost 5 bases and J 2 bases, leaving 13 bases between the germline ends. DNA of the CDR3: TGCAGCGTTTCCGGCAGGGCTACCTACGAGCAGTACTTC. Protein product: CSVSGRATYEQYF.

The V gene is TRBV4-1, the J gene TRBJ2-1; D call uncertain. The V end lost 1 base, the J end lost 6 bases, and 13 bases lay between the germline ends. Germline loops: CDR1 MGHRA, CDR2 YSYEKL. The CDR3 is 15 residues long. CDR3 DNA sequence: TGCGCCAGCAGCCAAGGGGCCGCTACCCCCAATGAGCAGTTCTTC. This encodes CASSQGAATPNEQFF.

Concerning this clone: Different DNA sequences within this sample yield the same CDR3. This chain uses TRBV20-1 with TRBJ2-7; D is perhaps TRBD2 (5 bases). Germline CDR1 and CDR2: DFQATT and SNEGSKA (reference sequence). The CDR3 covers 11 residues. The V end lost 3 bases, the J end lost 4 bases, and 7 bases lay between the germline ends. The CDR3, as DNA: TGCAGTGCTAGTGGACTGTACGAGCAGTACTTC. It specifies CSASGLYEQYF.

This chain joins TRBV20-1 and TRBJ1-2, with unresolved D. The V end was cut by 2 bases, the J end by 6 bases, with 7 bases between. Germline V gene lookup returns CDR1 DFQATT and CDR2 SNEGSKA (reference sequence). The CDR3 contains 11 residues. DNA of the CDR3: TGCAGTGCTAGATTGATGAATGGCTACACCTTC. It is translated as CSARLMNGYTF.

The gene calls are TRBV28 and TRBJ2-7; TRBD2 is a possible D gene (6 bases). Germline values: CDR1 MDHEN, CDR2 SYDVKM. The germline V and J ends were trimmed by 1 base and 4 bases, with 8 bases remaining between them. The CDR3 is 13 residues long. CDR3 protein: CASSLFGGYEQYF. DNA of the CDR3: TGTGCCAGCAGTTTATTCGGAGGGTACGAGCAGTACTTC.